This TCR beta chain was obtained from a study of post-analysis software for immune sequencing data. General study results and limits: Batch-mates among the samples co-clustered strongly by F measure. Patients carried several TRBV segments more frequently than controls did, and TRBV5-6, TRBV5-1 and TRBV20-1 were among them. Those with multiple sclerosis, the patient group, showed significantly lower normalized Chao1 diversity than controls.

Notes on this clonotype: Its cognate antigen is unknown.

The TCR beta cDNA libraries contained unique molecular identifiers. The yield from roughly 1 to 10 million T cells was around 500,000 cDNA molecules in total. TCRdb re-analysed the PCR reads in MiXCR, keeping a single row per CDR3 protein. Counted here are 600,000 to 700,000 distinct CDR3 sequences, roughly three fifths occurring once; the ten biggest clones make up around 10%. Germline assignment: CDR1 SGDLS and CDR2 YYNGEE. V lost 0 bases to trimming and J lost 0 bases, with 10 bases between them. The CDR3 runs to 16 residues. The sequencing sample was made of blood. The receptor's source is a girl aged 2 to 9 with multiple sclerosis. The V call is TRBV9, the J call TRBJ2-4; tentatively, D is TRBD1 (6 bases). DNA for the CDR3: TGTGCCAGCAGCGTAGCTGCACAGGGAGCCAAAAACATTCAGTACTTC. This gives the protein CASSVAAQGAKNIQYF. The whole variable domain, filled in from reference TRBV9 and TRBJ2-4, reads DSGVTQTPKHLITATGQRVTLRCSPRSGDLSVYWYQQSLDQGLQFLIQYYNGEERAKGNILERFSAQQFPDLHSELNLSSLELGDSALYFCASSVAAQGAKNIQYFGAGTRLSVL.